These T cell receptor beta chains were read from a single sample in a study of T cell responses to AZD1222 COVID-19 vaccine. Clones were read by immunoSEQ multiplex PCR, and TCRdb kept only the in-frame ones, dropping some. The sample includes around 110,000 clones, 91% seen only once; the top ten take about 20%. Sequencing used peripheral blood, obtained on day 0 of AZD1222 vaccination. These receptors originate from an adult in good health. The conserved cysteine and the conserved F or W are not part of the CDR3 here.

cdr3_length,v_call,cdr3_aa
14,TRBV5-8,ASSRDRGEVNQPQH
11,TRBV3-1/TRBV3-2,ASSPGTSSTQY
14,TRBV5-4,ASSVAGLGSQETQY
13,TRBV3-1/TRBV3-2,ASSWGRTSGNTIY
13,TRBV19,ASSIGGKTNYGYT
14,TRBV4-1,ASSQPTGTVAPEAF
15,TRBV27,ASSSISWAGGQETQY
11,TRBV5-3,ATTQGTNEKLF
10,TRBV15,ATSRDSRGQY
12,TRBV7-2,ASSRSVSVYEQY
13,TRBV9,ASSSGASSTDTQY
12,TRBV2,ASKQTGGNQPQH
11,TRBV6-5,ASSRGINEKLF
11,TRBV9,ASSVVRTDTQY
14,TRBV25-1,ASSGRTSWPTGELF
13,TRBV7-8,ASSPDGGSYNEQF
11,TRBV12-3/TRBV12-4,ASSLPEGGGYT
11,TRBV7-2,ASSLAPDYEQY
8,TRBV12-3/TRBV12-4,ASRGNTIY
15,TRBV6-2/TRBV6-3,ASSYESGTGYTGELF
12,TRBV5-6,ASSISGVRVEQY
14,TRBV7-8,ASSSPVGTGGTEAF
18,TRBV19,ASSIGLAGGRGNGQETQY
11,TRBV11-2,ASSSRGSYEQY
12,TRBV3-1/TRBV3-2,ASSQDPRSDTQY
11,TRBV6-5,ASRKGTDYGYT
12,TRBV7-2,ASRIDRVGNTIY
11,TRBV5-1,ASSERRGGGYT
12,TRBV18,ASSLDRGGNEQF
12,TRBV11-2,ASSEDRVTGELF
14,TRBV6-2/TRBV6-3,ASSVRLAFESDTQY
12,TRBV4-2,ASSQGGGYTEAF
12,TRBV3-1/TRBV3-2,ASSVRGDTGELF
14,TRBV10-2,ASSDDQAGSSYEQY
11,TRBV11-3,ASSLFGNTEAF
10,TRBV20-1,SASGGLYGYT
14,TRBV5-1,ASSPTSGGEVETQY
13,TRBV6-6,ASLSSRDHTYEQY
10,TRBV3-1/TRBV3-2,ASSLGVYEQY
8,TRBV29-1,SVSDTEAF